The rows below give T cell receptor beta chains drawn from one sample of a study of blood T cell repertoires in COVID-19. The repertoire was sequenced with immunoSEQ multiplex PCR; TCRdb's copy has only in-frame clones and lacks some. The sample lists about 200,000 clones, about nine tenths occurring once. The specimen was peripheral blood. These receptors were taken from a man aged 55 to 69 who had recovered from COVID-19. The CDR3 runs from the conserved cysteine through the conserved F or W. Fields, in order: D gene, clone size, V gene, J gene, CDR3 DNA, CDR3 protein. D genes are given only for firm matches. Clone size is shown for a subset of rows, as once, few, many or a class of expanded clone.

d_call: -
clone_size: -
v_call: TRBV6-1
j_call: TRBJ2-1
cdr3_nt: TGTGCCAGCAGTGACTGGAGGCGGGGCGGATACAATGAGCAGTTCTTC
cdr3_aa: CASSDWRRGGYNEQFF

d_call: TRBD2
clone_size: few
v_call: TRBV24-1
j_call: TRBJ2-2
cdr3_nt: TGTGCCGGCGGACTAGCGGACACCGGGGAGCTGTTTTTT
cdr3_aa: CAGGLADTGELFF

d_call: -
clone_size: -
v_call: TRBV2
j_call: TRBJ2-1
cdr3_nt: TGTGCCAGCAGTGACGTAACAGCCTACAATGAGCAGTTCTTC
cdr3_aa: CASSDVTAYNEQFF

d_call: TRBD1
clone_size: -
v_call: TRBV18
j_call: TRBJ2-2
cdr3_nt: TGTGCCAGCGCTAGACAGGGTGGCTCCGGGGAGCTGTTTTTT
cdr3_aa: CASARQGGSGELFF

d_call: -
clone_size: -
v_call: TRBV6-2/TRBV6-3
j_call: TRBJ1-5
cdr3_nt: TGTGCCAGCAGTGGCAGGGCGGGGAGCAATCAGCCCCAGCATTTT
cdr3_aa: CASSGRAGSNQPQHF

d_call: -
clone_size: -
v_call: TRBV3-1/TRBV3-2
j_call: TRBJ2-5
cdr3_nt: TGTGCCAGCACCGCTGCTAGTGCTGAGACCCAGTACTTC
cdr3_aa: CASTAASAETQYF

d_call: -
clone_size: -
v_call: TRBV11-2
j_call: TRBJ1-3
cdr3_nt: TGTGCCAGCAGCTTACACGCCAGGGCCTCTGGAAACACCATATATTTT
cdr3_aa: CASSLHARASGNTIYF

d_call: -
clone_size: -
v_call: TRBV11-3
j_call: TRBJ2-1
cdr3_nt: TGTGCCAGCAGCTTAGGCGGGACGGCCAATGAGCAGTTCTTC
cdr3_aa: CASSLGGTANEQFF

d_call: TRBD1
clone_size: -
v_call: TRBV10-3
j_call: TRBJ2-5
cdr3_nt: TGTGCCATCAGTGACCAACAGGGGGCGAGGGAGACCCAGTACTTC
cdr3_aa: CAISDQQGARETQYF

d_call: TRBD1
clone_size: once
v_call: TRBV5-5
j_call: TRBJ1-4
cdr3_nt: TGTGCCAGCAGCTTTCGGACAGGGGGAGGTGAAAAACTGTTTTTT
cdr3_aa: CASSFRTGGGEKLFF

d_call: -
clone_size: -
v_call: TRBV6-5
j_call: TRBJ2-7
cdr3_nt: TGTGCCAGCAGTTCCACGACAGTGTCCTACGAGCAGTACTTC
cdr3_aa: CASSSTTVSYEQYF

d_call: TRBD1
clone_size: -
v_call: TRBV7-9
j_call: TRBJ1-4
cdr3_nt: TGTGCCAGCAGCTTGGGGACAGGGGGCAGGGATGAAAAACTGTTTTTT
cdr3_aa: CASSLGTGGRDEKLFF

d_call: -
clone_size: -
v_call: TRBV7-9
j_call: TRBJ1-1
cdr3_nt: TGTGCCAGCAGCCGGAGGGAGGGGGGAATGAACACTGAAGCTTTCTTT
cdr3_aa: CASSRREGGMNTEAFF

d_call: TRBD1
clone_size: -
v_call: TRBV10-3
j_call: TRBJ1-2
cdr3_nt: TGTGCCATCAGTGGGCCTGGACAGGCCAATAACTATGGCTACACCTTC
cdr3_aa: CAISGPGQANNYGYTF

d_call: -
clone_size: -
v_call: TRBV6-5
j_call: TRBJ1-3
cdr3_nt: TGTGCCAGCAGTCCTGGACACCGCTCTGGAAACACCATATATTTT
cdr3_aa: CASSPGHRSGNTIYF

d_call: -
clone_size: -
v_call: TRBV5-4
j_call: TRBJ2-5
cdr3_nt: TGTGCCAGCAGCTTGGTACAGGGCGAGACCCAGTACTTC
cdr3_aa: CASSLVQGETQYF

d_call: TRBD2
clone_size: -
v_call: TRBV2
j_call: TRBJ2-3
cdr3_nt: TGTGCCAGCAGTGAGCTAGCGGGAGGTACTACAGATACGCAGTATTTT
cdr3_aa: CASSELAGGTTDTQYF